What follows are 5 T cell receptor beta chains derived from one specimen sequenced in a study of identical twins. From the 5' RACE reads, TCRdb called clonotypes with MiXCR, one entry per CDR3 protein. The table lists a few hundred thousand distinct CDR3 sequences, roughly 15% of them singletons. The same sample was also used in a study of yellow fever vaccine responses in identical twins.

Input material: CD4+ T cells sorted from blood. These receptors all stem from a woman aged 18 to 35 in good health.

A few counts support this clonotype. The V gene is TRBV29-1, the J gene TRBJ2-3; no definite D call. The germline V gene encodes CDR1 SQVTM and CDR2 ANQGSEA. The ends were cut back, 6 bases at V and 2 bases at J, with 6 bases in the middle. This CDR3 region has 11 residues. CDR3 sequence: CSVRPTDTQYF. As DNA, the CDR3 is TGCAGCGTACGGCCCACAGATACGCAGTATTTT.

The gene calls are TRBV7-6 and TRBJ1-1, with D possibly matching TRBD1 (6 bases). The CDR3 spans 13 residues. Germline V lookup: CDR1 SGHVS, CDR2 FNYEAQ. Trimming left V 4 bases short and J 4 bases short, with 10 bases between. This CDR3 is CASSSHRVTEAFF. In DNA, the CDR3 is TGTGCCAGCAGCTCGCACAGGGTCACTGAAGCTTTCTTT.

This clonotype was detected ten times or more. V is TRBV29-1 and J is TRBJ1-1, with 11 bases matching TRBD1. The CDR3 is made up of 13 amino acids. Unmatched junction bases numbered 4, after V lost 6 bases and J lost 4 bases. CDR1 and CDR2 (germline): SQVTM, ANQGSEA. CDR3 loop: CSVAGTGGTEAFF. DNA of the CDR3: TGCAGCGTAGCCGGGACAGGGGGCACTGAAGCTTTCTTT. Variable domain in full (rest from reference TRBV29-1 and TRBJ1-1): SAVISQKPSRDICQRGTSLTIQCQVDSQVTMMFWYRQQPGQSLTLIATANQGSEATYESGFVIDKFPISRPNLTFSTLTVSNMSPEDSSIYLCSVAGTGGTEAFFGQGTRLTVV.

V and J are TRBV28 and TRBJ1-5, with D unclear. Germline CDR1 MDHEN, CDR2 SYDVKM. Trimming left V 1 base short and J 2 bases short, with 15 bases between. The CDR3 is made up of 17 amino acids. CDR3 sequence: CASSLLGAEGGNQPQHF. The DNA for the CDR3 is TGTGCCAGCAGTTTATTGGGAGCTGAGGGCGGCAATCAGCCCCAGCATTTT.

In this sample, this clonotype turned up a few times. The V and J genes are TRBV7-2 and TRBJ2-5, with 8 bases aligning to TRBD1. Germline V CDR1 and CDR2: SGHTA, FQGNSA. This CDR3 spans 16 amino acids. Losses at the gene ends were 2 bases for V and 1 base for J; bases not matched to a gene: 6. The CDR3 sequence is CASSLSVTGGQETQYF. CDR3 coding DNA: TGTGCCAGCAGCTTATCGGTAACAGGGGGCCAAGAGACCCAGTACTTC.